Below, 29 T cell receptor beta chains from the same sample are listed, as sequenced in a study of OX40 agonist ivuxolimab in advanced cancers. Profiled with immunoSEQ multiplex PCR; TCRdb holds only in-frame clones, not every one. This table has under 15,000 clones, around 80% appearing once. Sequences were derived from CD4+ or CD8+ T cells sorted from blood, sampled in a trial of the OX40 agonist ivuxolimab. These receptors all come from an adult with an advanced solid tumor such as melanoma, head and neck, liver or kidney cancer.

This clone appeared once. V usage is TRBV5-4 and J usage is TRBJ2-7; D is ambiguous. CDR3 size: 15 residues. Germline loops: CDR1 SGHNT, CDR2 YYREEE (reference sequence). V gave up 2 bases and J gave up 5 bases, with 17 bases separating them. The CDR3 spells CASSFPSRGANEQYF. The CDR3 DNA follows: TGTGCCAGCAGCTTCCCCTCGAGAGGCGCCAACGAGCAGTACTTC.

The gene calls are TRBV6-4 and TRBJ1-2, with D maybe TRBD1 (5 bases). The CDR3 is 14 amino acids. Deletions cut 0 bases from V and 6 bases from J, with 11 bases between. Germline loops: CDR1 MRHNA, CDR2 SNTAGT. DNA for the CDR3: TGTGCCAGCAGTGACTCGAAGGCAGGGCATGGCTACACCTTC. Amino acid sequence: CASSDSKAGHGYTF.

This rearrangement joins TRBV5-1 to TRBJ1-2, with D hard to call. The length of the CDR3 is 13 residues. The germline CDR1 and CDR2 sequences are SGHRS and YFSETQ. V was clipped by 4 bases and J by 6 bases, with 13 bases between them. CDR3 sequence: CASSIGTVNGYTF. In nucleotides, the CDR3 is TGCGCCAGCAGCATCGGTACGGTGAATGGCTACACCTTC.

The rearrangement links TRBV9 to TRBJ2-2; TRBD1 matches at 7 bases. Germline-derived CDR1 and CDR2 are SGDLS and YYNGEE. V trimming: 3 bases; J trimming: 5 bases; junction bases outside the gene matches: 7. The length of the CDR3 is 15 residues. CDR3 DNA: TGTGCCAGCAGCGCAAGACAGGGTGGGACCGGGGAGCTGTTTTTT. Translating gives CASSARQGGTGELFF. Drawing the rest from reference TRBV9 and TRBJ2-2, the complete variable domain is DSGVTQTPKHLITATGQRVTLRCSPRSGDLSVYWYQQSLDQGLQFLIQYYNGEERAKGNILERFSAQQFPDLHSELNLSSLELGDSALYFCASSARQGGTGELFFGEGSRLTVL.

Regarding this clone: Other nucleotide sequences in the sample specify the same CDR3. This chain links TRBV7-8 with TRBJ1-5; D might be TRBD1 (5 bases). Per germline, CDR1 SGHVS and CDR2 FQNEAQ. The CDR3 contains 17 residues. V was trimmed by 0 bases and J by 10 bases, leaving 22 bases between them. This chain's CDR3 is CASSLAPGPEGKQPQHF. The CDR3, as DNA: TGTGCCAGCAGCTTAGCACCGGGGCCAGAGGGGAAGCAACCCCAGCATTTT.

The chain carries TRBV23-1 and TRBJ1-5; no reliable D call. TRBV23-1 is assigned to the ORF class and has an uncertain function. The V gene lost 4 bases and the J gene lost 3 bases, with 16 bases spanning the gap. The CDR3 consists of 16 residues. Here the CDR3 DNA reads TGCGCCAGCAGTCTTTTGCCAAGGGCGGACAATCAGCCCCAGCATTTT. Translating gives CASSLLPRADNQPQHF.

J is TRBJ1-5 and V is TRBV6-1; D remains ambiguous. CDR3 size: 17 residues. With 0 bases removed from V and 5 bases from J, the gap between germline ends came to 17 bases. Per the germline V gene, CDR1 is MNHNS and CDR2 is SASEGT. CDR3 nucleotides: TGTGCCAGCAGTGAAGCTGCACTCAGCCGGAGGGATCAGCCCCAGCATTTT. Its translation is CASSEAALSRRDQPQHF.

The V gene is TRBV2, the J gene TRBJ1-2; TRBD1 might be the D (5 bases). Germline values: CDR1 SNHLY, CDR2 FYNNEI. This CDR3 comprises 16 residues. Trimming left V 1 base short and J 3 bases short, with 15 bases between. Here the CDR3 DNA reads TGTGCCAGCAGTGAAGATGTAGGGGCGGAGGACTATGGCTACACCTTC. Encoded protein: CASSEDVGAEDYGYTF.

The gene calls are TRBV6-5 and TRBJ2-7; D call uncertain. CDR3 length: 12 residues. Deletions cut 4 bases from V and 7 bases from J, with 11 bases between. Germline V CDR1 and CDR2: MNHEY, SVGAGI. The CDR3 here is CASSLNGDEQYF. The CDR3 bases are TGTGCCAGCAGTTTAAATGGGGATGAGCAGTACTTC.

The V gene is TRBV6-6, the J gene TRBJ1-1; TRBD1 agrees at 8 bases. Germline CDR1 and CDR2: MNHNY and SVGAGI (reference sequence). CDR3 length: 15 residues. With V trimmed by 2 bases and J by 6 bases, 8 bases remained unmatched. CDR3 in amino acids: CASSYVDRESAEAFF. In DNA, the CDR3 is TGTGCCAGCAGTTACGTGGACAGGGAGAGCGCTGAAGCTTTCTTT.

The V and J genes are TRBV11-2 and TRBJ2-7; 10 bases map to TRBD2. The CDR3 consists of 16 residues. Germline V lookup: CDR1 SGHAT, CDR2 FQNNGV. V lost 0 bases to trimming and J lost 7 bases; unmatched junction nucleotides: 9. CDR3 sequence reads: CASSLERIAGGWEQYF. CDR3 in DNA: TGTGCCAGCAGCTTAGAGCGAATAGCGGGAGGTTGGGAGCAGTACTTC.

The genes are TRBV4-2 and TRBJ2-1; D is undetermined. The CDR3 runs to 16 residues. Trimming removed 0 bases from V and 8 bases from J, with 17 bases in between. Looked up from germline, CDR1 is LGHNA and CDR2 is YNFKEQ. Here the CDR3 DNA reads TGTGCCAGCAGCCAAGACCGCCCCGGCTCCGCGGATGAGCAGTTCTTC. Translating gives CASSQDRPGSADEQFF.

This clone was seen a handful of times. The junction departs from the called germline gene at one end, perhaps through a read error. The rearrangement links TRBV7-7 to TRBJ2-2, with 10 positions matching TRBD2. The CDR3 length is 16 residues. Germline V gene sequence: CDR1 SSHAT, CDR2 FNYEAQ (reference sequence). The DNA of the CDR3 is TGTGCTAGCAGCTTAAGAGCGGGAGGGGGAGACGGGGAGCTGTTTTTT. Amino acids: CASSLRAGGGDGELFF.

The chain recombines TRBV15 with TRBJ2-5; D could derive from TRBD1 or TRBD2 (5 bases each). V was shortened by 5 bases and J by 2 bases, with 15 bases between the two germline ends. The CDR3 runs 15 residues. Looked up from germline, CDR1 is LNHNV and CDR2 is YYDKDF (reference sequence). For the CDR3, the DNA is TGTGCCACCAGCCGAGGGAAGGGGATTCAAGAGACCCAGTACTTC. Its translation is CATSRGKGIQETQYF.

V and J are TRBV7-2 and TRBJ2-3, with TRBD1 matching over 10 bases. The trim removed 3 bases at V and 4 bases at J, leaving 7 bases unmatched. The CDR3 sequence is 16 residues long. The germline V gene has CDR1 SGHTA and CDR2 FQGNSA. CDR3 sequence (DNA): TGTGCCAGCAGCTTGGACCTGGGACAGGGGTCAGATACGCAGTATTTT. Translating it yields CASSLDLGQGSDTQYF.

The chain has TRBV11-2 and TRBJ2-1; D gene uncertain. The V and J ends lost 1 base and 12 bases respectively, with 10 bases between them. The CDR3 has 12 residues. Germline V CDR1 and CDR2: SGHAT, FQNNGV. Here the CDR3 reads CASSLGTLGQFF. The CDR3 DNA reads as TGTGCCAGCAGCTTAGGGACCCTCGGGCAGTTCTTC.

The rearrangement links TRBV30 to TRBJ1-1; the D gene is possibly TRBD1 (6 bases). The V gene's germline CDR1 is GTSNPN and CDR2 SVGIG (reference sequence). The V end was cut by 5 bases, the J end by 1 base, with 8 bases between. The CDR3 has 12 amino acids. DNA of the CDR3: TGTGCCTGGGGACAGACGAACACTGAAGCTTTCTTT. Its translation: CAWGQTNTEAFF.

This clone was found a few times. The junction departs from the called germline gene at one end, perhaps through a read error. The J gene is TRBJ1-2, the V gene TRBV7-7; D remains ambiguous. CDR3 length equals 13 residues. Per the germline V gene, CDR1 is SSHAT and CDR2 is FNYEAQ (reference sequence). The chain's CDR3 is CASSFQEYYGYTF. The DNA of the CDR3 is TGTGCTAGCAGCTTTCAGGAGTACTATGGCTACACCTTC.

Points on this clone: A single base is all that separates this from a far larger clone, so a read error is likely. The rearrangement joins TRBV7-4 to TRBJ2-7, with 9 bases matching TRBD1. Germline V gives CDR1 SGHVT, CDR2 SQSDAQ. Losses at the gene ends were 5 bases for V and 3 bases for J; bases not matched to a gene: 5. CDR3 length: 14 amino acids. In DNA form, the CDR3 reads TGTGCCAGCAGCCACCGGGACAGGGTCTACGAGCAGTACTTC. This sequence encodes CASSHRDRVYEQYF.

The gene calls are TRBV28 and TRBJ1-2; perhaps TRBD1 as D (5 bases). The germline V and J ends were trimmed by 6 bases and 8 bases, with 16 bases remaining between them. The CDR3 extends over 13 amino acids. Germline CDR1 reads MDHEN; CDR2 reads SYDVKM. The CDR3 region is CASRRLAGTGYTF. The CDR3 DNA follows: TGTGCCAGCAGGCGGCTGGCGGGGACCGGCTACACCTTC.

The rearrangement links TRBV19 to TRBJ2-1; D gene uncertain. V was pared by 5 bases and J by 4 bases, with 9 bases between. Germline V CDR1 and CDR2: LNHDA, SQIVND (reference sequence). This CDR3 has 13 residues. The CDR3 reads CASSSDNYNEQFF. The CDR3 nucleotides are TGTGCCAGTAGTTCCGACAATTACAATGAGCAGTTCTTC.

The CDR3 protein is CASSAEGGATEAFF. CDR3 DNA sequence: TGTGCCAGCAGCGCGGAAGGGGGCGCCACTGAAGCTTTCTTT. The gene calls are TRBV9 and TRBJ1-1, with 7 bases matching TRBD1. CDR1 is SGDLS and CDR2 is YYNGEE in the germline V gene. This CDR3 contains 14 residues. V lost 3 bases and J lost 4; bases outside the gene matches: 6. Full variable domain (rest looked up from reference TRBV9 and TRBJ1-1): DSGVTQTPKHLITATGQRVTLRCSPRSGDLSVYWYQQSLDQGLQFLIQYYNGEERAKGNILERFSAQQFPDLHSELNLSSLELGDSALYFCASSAEGGATEAFFGQGTRLTVV.

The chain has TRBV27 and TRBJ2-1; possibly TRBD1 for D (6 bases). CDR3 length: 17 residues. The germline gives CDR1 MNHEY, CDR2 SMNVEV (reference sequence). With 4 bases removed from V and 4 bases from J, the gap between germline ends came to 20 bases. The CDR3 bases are TGTGCCAGCAGTTCCCTAGGGGGAGCGTCGTCTTACAATGAGCAGTTCTTC. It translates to CASSSLGGASSYNEQFF.

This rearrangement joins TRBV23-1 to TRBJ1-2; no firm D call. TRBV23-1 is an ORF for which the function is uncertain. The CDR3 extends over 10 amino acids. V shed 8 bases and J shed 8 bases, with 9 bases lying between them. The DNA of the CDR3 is TGCGCCAGCCCCTATAAAGGCTACACCTTC. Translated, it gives CASPYKGYTF.

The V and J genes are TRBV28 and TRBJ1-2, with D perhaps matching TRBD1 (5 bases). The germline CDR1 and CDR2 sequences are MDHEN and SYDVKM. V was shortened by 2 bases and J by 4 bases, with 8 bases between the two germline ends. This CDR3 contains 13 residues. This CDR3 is CASSLRDGYGYTF. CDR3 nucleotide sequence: TGTGCCAGCAGTTTAAGGGACGGCTATGGCTACACCTTC.

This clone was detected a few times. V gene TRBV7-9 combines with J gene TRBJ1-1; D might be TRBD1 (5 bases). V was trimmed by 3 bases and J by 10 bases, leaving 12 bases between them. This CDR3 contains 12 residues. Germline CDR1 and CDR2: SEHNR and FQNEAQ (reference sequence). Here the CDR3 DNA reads TGTGCCAGCAGCTTGGGGGAATCGGTAGCTTTCTTT. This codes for CASSLGESVAFF. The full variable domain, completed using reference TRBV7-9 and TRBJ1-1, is DTGVSQNPRHKITKRGQNVTFRCDPISEHNRLYWYRQTLGQGPEFLTYFQNEAQLEKSRLLSDRFSAERPKGSFSTLEIQRTEQGDSAMYLCASSLGESVAFFGQGTRLTVV.

The CDR3 loop is CASSARTDQGPQHF. Here the CDR3 DNA reads TGTGCCAGCAGCGCAAGGACAGACCAAGGGCCCCAGCATTTT. V usage is TRBV7-3 and J usage is TRBJ1-5, with D perhaps matching TRBD1 (6 bases). V was cut by 5 bases and J by 9 bases, with 17 bases left in between. Germline V CDR1 and CDR2: SGHTA, FQGTGA. The CDR3 loop spans 14 amino acids.

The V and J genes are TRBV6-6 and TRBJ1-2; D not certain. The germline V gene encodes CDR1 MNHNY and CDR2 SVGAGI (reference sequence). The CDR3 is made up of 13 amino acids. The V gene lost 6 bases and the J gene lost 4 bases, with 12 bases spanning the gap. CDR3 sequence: CASSLRWTYGYTF. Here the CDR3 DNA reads TGTGCCAGCAGCCTACGGTGGACCTATGGCTACACCTTC.

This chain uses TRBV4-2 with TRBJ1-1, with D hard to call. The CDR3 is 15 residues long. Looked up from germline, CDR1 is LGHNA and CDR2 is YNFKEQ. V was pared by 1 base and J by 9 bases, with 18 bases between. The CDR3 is CASSQGVGPGSKAFF. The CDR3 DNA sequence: TGTGCCAGCAGCCAAGGGGTCGGACCGGGATCCAAAGCTTTCTTT.